These 18 T cell receptor beta chains share one sample of origin, sequenced in a study of tumor and adjacent non-tumor tissue in lung cancer. TCRbeta libraries were built with three rounds of nested PCR, modified from ARM-PCR. TCRdb re-derived calls from the multiplex PCR reads in MiXCR, one entry per CDR3 protein. Here the sample spans 65,000 to 80,000 distinct CDR3 sequences, roughly 72% being singletons. This sample's RNA came from whole unsorted tissue. Sequencing was done on a sample of lung tumor tissue. The receptors derive from a man between 60 and 75 years old with non-small cell lung cancer.

The chain has TRBV20-1 and TRBJ1-1; TRBD1 is a possible D gene (5 bases). V was pared by 6 bases and J by 2 bases, with 13 bases between. This CDR3 is 13 amino acids long. Looked up from germline, CDR1 is DFQATT and CDR2 is SNEGSKA (reference sequence). For the CDR3, the DNA is TGCAGTGCCAAACAGGCATTAAACACTGAAGCTTTCTTT. Its protein is CSAKQALNTEAFF.

This clonotype was seen a handful of times. A read error is possible here, since a much larger clone lies one base away. V gene TRBV6-4 combines with J gene TRBJ2-3; no clear D. Germline V gene lookup returns CDR1 MRHNA and CDR2 SNTAGT. The CDR3 is 14 residues long. The CDR3 DNA is TGTGCCAGCAGTGACTCGTTTGATGGAGATACGGAGTATTTT. Its translation: CASSDSFDGDTEYF.

As concerns this clonotype: The junction does not match germline at one end; this may be a read error. V is TRBV7-8 and J is TRBJ2-5; 10 nucleotides align to TRBD2. CDR1 and CDR2 (germline): SGHVS, FQNEAQ. The CDR3 covers 16 residues. CDR3 residues: CASSLPSGRRVETQYF. CDR3 nucleotide sequence: TGTGCCAGCAGTTTGCCTAGCGGGAGACGCGTGGAGACTCAGTACTTC.

Remarks on this clonotype: At one boundary the junction diverges from the germline segment, which might be a read error. This chain connects TRBV20-1 to TRBJ2-7; 11 positions match TRBD2. The germline CDR1 and CDR2 sequences are DFQATT and SNEGSKA (reference sequence). This CDR3 is built from 13 residues. CDR3 region: CSDRASGLAVTTF. CDR3 coding DNA: TGCAGTGATAGGGCCTCGGGACTAGCGGTGACGACCTTC.

This clonotype was detected only a few times. Relative to the germline gene, one junction end is altered; a read error may explain this. V usage is TRBV28 and J usage is TRBJ2-1, with D perhaps being TRBD1 or TRBD2 (5 bases each). CDR3 length: 15 residues. Germline V gene sequence: CDR1 MDHEN, CDR2 SYDVKM. The CDR3 DNA sequence: TGTGCCAGCAGCGTAACAGGACTCCTTGACAATGAGCACTTCTTC. This gives the protein CASSVTGLLDNEHFF.

The chain employs TRBV6-5 and TRBJ2-5; a weak D match, TRBD2 (6 bases). V was clipped by 2 bases and J by 13 bases, with 32 bases between them. This CDR3 has 18 residues. CDR1 MNHEY and CDR2 SVGAGI come from the germline V gene. The CDR3 DNA reads as TGTGCCAGCAGTTACGGCTCGTTCGGGGGTGGAGTTCAAGAGATCCTGTACTTC. Translated: CASSYGSFGGGVQEILYF.

To note about this clonotype: Compared with germline, one end of the junction differs, possibly owing to a read error. The V gene is TRBV12-5, the J gene TRBJ1-5; D ambiguous. The CDR3 loop spans 13 amino acids. Looked up from germline, CDR1 is LGHNT and CDR2 is FRNRAP. The CDR3 sequence: CASGPEIDQPQNF. In nucleotides, the CDR3 is TGTGCTAGTGGCCCGGAAATCGATCAGCCCCAGAATTTT.

A note on this clonotype: Sequence at one end of the junction differs from germline and may be a read error. V is TRBV5-4 and J is TRBJ1-2; D gene ambiguous. Germline CDR1 is SGHNT and CDR2 is YYREEE (reference sequence). The CDR3 loop spans 13 amino acids. The CDR3 DNA reads as TGTACCAGCAACACGACGGTGGCTTATGGCTACACCTTC. Amino acid sequence: CTSNTTVAYGYTF. Together with reference TRBV5-4 and TRBJ1-2, the CDR3 gives the full variable domain: ETGVTQSPTHLIKTRGQQVTLRCSSQSGHNTVSWYQQALGQGPQFIFQYYREEENGRGNFPPRFSGLQFPNYSSELNVNALELDDSALYLCTSNTTVAYGYTFGSGTRLTVV.

The gene calls are TRBV6-1 and TRBJ2-3; D not resolved. This CDR3 region has 15 residues. Trimming left V 5 bases short and J 0 bases short, with 12 bases between. Germline V gives CDR1 MNHNS, CDR2 SASEGT. CDR3 residues: CASSISVGSTDTQYF. Written as DNA, the CDR3 is TGTGCCAGCAGTATAAGCGTAGGAAGCACAGATACGCAGTATTTT.

The J gene is TRBJ2-6, the V gene TRBV29-1, with D perhaps TRBD1 (6 bases). The CDR3 spans 15 residues. V lost 2 bases to trimming and J lost 16 bases, with 24 bases between them. Germline CDR1 and CDR2: SQVTM and ANQGSEA. The CDR3 spells CSVELAGAVANILTF. CDR3 nucleotides: TGCAGCGTTGAATTGGCAGGGGCTGTGGCCAACATACTGACTTTC.

This clonotype has just a few counts. One end of the junction is discordant with germline, which a read error may explain. The gene calls are TRBV29-1 and TRBJ2-1; the D call may be TRBD1 or TRBD2 (5 bases each). This CDR3 comprises 16 residues. The germline V gene has CDR1 SQVTM and CDR2 ANQGSEA. CDR3 in amino acids: CSVVFWGSVRRNEQFF. CDR3 DNA: TGTAGCGTTGTCTTCTGGGGGTCGGTGAGACGGAATGAGCAGTTCTTC.

The V call is TRBV20-1, the J call TRBJ2-7; tentative D call: TRBD2 (5 bases). The CDR3 spans 14 residues. Trimming took off 5 bases at V and 3 bases at J, with 17 bases between the two ends. Per germline, CDR1 DFQATT and CDR2 SNEGSKA (reference sequence). CDR3 region: CSAARTIGDYEQYF. Here the CDR3 DNA reads TGCAGTGCTGCAAGAACTATCGGGGACTACGAGCAGTACTTC.

Comments on this clonotype: The junction does not match germline at one end; this may be a read error. The chain joins TRBV20-1 to TRBJ2-7; TRBD2 matches at 9 bases. Germline V gene data show CDR1 as DFQATT and CDR2 as SNEGSKA (reference sequence). CDR3 length: 13 amino acids. For the CDR3, the DNA is TGCAGTGTTGCGAGGACTAGCGTCCACGATCAGTACTTC. Protein: CSVARTSVHDQYF.

This clonotype was recorded a few times. One end of the junction fails to match germline, which may point to a read error. The chain joins TRBV29-1 to TRBJ1-1; 7 bases are shared with TRBD1. Germline assignment: CDR1 SQVTM and CDR2 ANQGSEA. The CDR3 totals 13 residues. CDR3 loop: CSVSAGGHTEALF. CDR3 DNA: TGCAGCGTCTCGGCAGGGGGGCACACTGAAGCTCTCTTT.

Worth noting for this clonotype: Being one base from a much bigger clone, this may be a read error. Here the CDR3 reads CARSHRGDQPQHF. The CDR3 DNA is TGTGCCAGAAGCCACAGGGGGGATCAGCCCCAGCATTTT. J is TRBJ1-5 and V is TRBV6-1, with TRBD1 identical over 8 bases. The V gene's germline CDR1 is MNHNS and CDR2 SASEGT. V was clipped by 9 bases and J by 5 bases; unmatched bases: 6. The CDR3 covers 13 residues.

Concerning this clonotype itself: A read error may produce the germline difference seen at one junction end. The V and J genes are TRBV6-6 and TRBJ1-5; D is possibly TRBD1 (6 bases). CDR1 and CDR2 from the germline V gene are MNHNY and SVGAGI (reference sequence). This CDR3 has 16 amino acids. The CDR3: CAISGRDKGDNQPQHF. DNA of the CDR3: TGTGCCATCAGTGGGAGAGACAAGGGGGACAATCAGCCCCAGCATTTT.

Turning to this clonotype: The germline gene is not matched at one end of the junction; a read error may be the cause. The chain joins TRBV6-1 to TRBJ2-7; D may correspond to TRBD1 or TRBD2 (5 bases each). Germline CDR1 and CDR2: MNHNS and SASEGT. The CDR3 has 17 amino acids. In DNA form, the CDR3 reads TGTGCCAGCAGTGAAGCAATTGGGACCGTAAGTTCCTACGAGCAGCACTTC. This codes for CASSEAIGTVSSYEQHF.

As for this clonotype: The CDR3 end shows no conserved phenylalanine or tryptophan, and so a read error is likely. This chain links TRBV6-5 with TRBJ2-7; tentatively, D is TRBD2 (5 bases). This CDR3 is 15 amino acids long. Germline CDR1 is MNHEY and CDR2 is SVGAGI. The CDR3 here is CVSRYSRWETAEQYL. The DNA of the CDR3 is TGTGTCAGCCGTTACTCGAGGTGGGAGACGGCCGAGCAGTACCTC.